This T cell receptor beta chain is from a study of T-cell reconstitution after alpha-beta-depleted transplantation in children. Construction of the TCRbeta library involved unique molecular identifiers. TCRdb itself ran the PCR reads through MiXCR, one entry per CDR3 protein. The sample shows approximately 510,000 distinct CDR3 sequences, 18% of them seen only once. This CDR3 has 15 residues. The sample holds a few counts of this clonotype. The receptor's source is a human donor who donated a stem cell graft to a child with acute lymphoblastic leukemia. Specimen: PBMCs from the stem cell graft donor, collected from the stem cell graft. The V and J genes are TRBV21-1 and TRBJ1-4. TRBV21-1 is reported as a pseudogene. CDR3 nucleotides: TGTGCCAGCAGCAAAGTCACCTTCCGAGCTGAAAAACTGTTTTTT. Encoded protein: CASSKVTFRAEKLFF.